Following are 2 T cell receptor beta chains from one sample sequenced in a study of CD8+CD57+ T cells in acquired aplastic anemia. For sequencing, patients were chosen who had shown expansion of CD8+CD57+ cells by flow cytometry. TCR beta VDJ combinations and CDR3 sequences were profiled from genomic DNA. TCRdb reprocessed the reads with MiXCR, giving one entry per CDR3 protein. The profile covers 200,000 to 300,000 distinct CDR3 sequences, with approximately 45% appearing a single time and approximately 7.8% taken by the ten largest. The sequenced material came from sorted CD4+, CD8+, or CD8+CD57+ T cells (not recorded which) from PBMCs. These receptors all stem from a human donor with aplastic anemia.

This clonotype was detected ten times or more. This chain uses TRBV20-1 with TRBJ2-7, with unresolved D. Deletions cut 0 bases from V and 2 bases from J, with 11 bases between. The CDR3 loop spans 14 amino acids. From germline, CDR1 is DFQATT and CDR2 SNEGSKA (reference sequence). CDR3 protein: CSARDQSVAYEQYF. The CDR3 DNA reads as TGCAGTGCTAGAGATCAATCGGTAGCCTACGAGCAGTACTTC.

This clonotype has at least ten counts. This sequence joins TRBV5-6 and TRBJ2-2, with no clear D. The CDR3 has 13 amino acids. The ends were cut back, 3 bases at V and 2 bases at J, with 5 bases in the middle. Germline loops: CDR1 SGHDT, CDR2 YYEEEE. CDR3: CASSYRNTGELFF. CDR3 DNA sequence: TGTGCCAGCAGCTATCGAAACACCGGGGAGCTGTTTTTT.